These 10 T cell receptor beta chains originate from one sample sequenced in a study of blood T cell repertoires in COVID-19. The data were produced by immunoSEQ multiplex PCR, yet TCRdb's version contains in-frame clones alone and is incomplete. Of 70,000 to 80,000 clones listed, more than 75% are singletons. Sequenced: peripheral blood. These receptors all come from a human donor in a cohort sampled during active COVID-19.

This rearrangement joins TRBV18 to TRBJ2-1; 7 nucleotides line up with TRBD1. Looked up from germline, CDR1 is KGHSH and CDR2 is LQKENI. This CDR3 contains 15 residues. Germline trimming cut 3 bases from V and 6 bases from J; bases unmatched to any gene: 8. CDR3 coding DNA: TGTGCCAGCTCACCTCCGGGACAGACCGTCAATGAGCAGTTCTTC. Its protein product is CASSPPGQTVNEQFF.

The chain is built from TRBV6-1 and TRBJ1-2; 9 bases are a match to TRBD1. The J segment lost 2 bases and the V segment lost 2 bases, leaving 6 bases of the junction unmatched. CDR3 length equals 16 residues. The V gene's germline CDR1 is MNHNS and CDR2 SASEGT. The CDR3 protein is CASSEYSDRGNYGYTF. The CDR3 nucleotides read TGTGCCAGCAGTGAATATTCGGACAGGGGCAACTATGGCTACACCTTC.

This clone was seen a few times. V is TRBV18 and J is TRBJ2-2; tentative D call: TRBD2 (5 bases). V was trimmed by 3 bases and J by 6 bases, leaving 17 bases between them. Germline CDR1 and CDR2: KGHSH and LQKENI. The CDR3 is 16 amino acids. The CDR3 loop reads CASSPLEGGVPGELFF. DNA of the CDR3: TGTGCCAGCTCACCGCTAGAAGGAGGCGTCCCCGGGGAGCTGTTTTTT.

The chain combines TRBV2 with TRBJ2-7; D remains unclear. Germline V gene sequence: CDR1 SNHLY, CDR2 FYNNEI. Trimming stripped 0 bases from V and 12 bases from J, with 15 bases between. CDR3 size: 13 residues. The CDR3 loop is CASSEALRHAPYF. The DNA of the CDR3 is TGTGCCAGCAGTGAAGCGCTTAGACACGCGCCGTACTTC.

V usage is TRBV5-1 and J usage is TRBJ2-7; 9 nucleotides match TRBD2. This CDR3 has 14 amino acids. CDR1 and CDR2 from the germline V gene are SGHRS and YFSETQ. The junction had 6 bases not matched to a gene; V was cut back by 4 bases and J by 4 bases. The CDR3 protein is CASSVLAGTYEQYF. The CDR3 bases are TGCGCCAGCAGCGTTCTAGCGGGGACGTACGAGCAGTACTTC.

V usage is TRBV16 and J usage is TRBJ1-5, with a possible D match to TRBD1 (6 bases). The CDR3 consists of 14 residues. V shed 3 bases and J shed 4 bases, with 10 bases lying between them. Germline V gene data show CDR1 as KGHSY and CDR2 as FQNENV. CDR3 sequence: CASSQGAGNQPQHF. CDR3 sequence (DNA): TGTGCCAGCAGCCAGGGGGCAGGTAATCAGCCCCAGCATTTT.

J is TRBJ1-6 and V is TRBV20-1; 7 bases fit TRBD1. Per the germline V gene, CDR1 is DFQATT and CDR2 is SNEGSKA (reference sequence). Trimming removed 3 bases from V and 7 bases from J; junction bases left unmatched: 6. CDR3 length: 14 amino acids. CDR3 sequence: CSASSGGKNSPLHF. In DNA, the CDR3 is TGCAGTGCTAGTTCAGGGGGTAAGAATTCACCCCTCCACTTT.

V gene TRBV28 combines with J gene TRBJ2-2; 9 nucleotides match TRBD1. Unmatched junction bases numbered 5, after V lost 5 bases and J lost 4 bases. The CDR3 is 15 amino acids. Germline CDR1 MDHEN, CDR2 SYDVKM. The CDR3 loop is CASSGGQGRTGELFF. In DNA form, the CDR3 reads TGTGCCAGCAGTGGGGGACAGGGTCGCACCGGGGAGCTGTTTTTT.

This chain joins TRBV5-1 and TRBJ1-1; tentatively, D is TRBD1 (5 bases). Germline V CDR1 and CDR2: SGHRS, YFSETQ. Trimming took 3 bases from V and 2 from J, leaving 14 bases between them. CDR3 size: 15 residues. DNA of the CDR3: TGCGCCAGCAGCTCACAGGCGGCGAGCAACACTGAAGCTTTCTTT. Translation gives CASSSQAASNTEAFF.

In regard to this clone: Other DNA sequences of this sample code for an identical CDR3. The chain recombines TRBV27 with TRBJ1-1, with D unclear. With 3 bases removed from V and 1 base from J, the gap between germline ends came to 6 bases. This CDR3 has 13 amino acids. In germline, CDR1 is MNHEY, CDR2 SMNVEV (reference sequence). The DNA for the CDR3 is TGTGCCAGCAGTTTCGAGGGGAACACTGAAGCTTTCTTT. Its translation is CASSFEGNTEAFF.